This is a list of T cell receptor beta chains from one sample in a study of beta chain features in type 1 diabetes. TCRdb's copy holds only in-frame clones and misses some; the assay was immunoSEQ multiplex PCR. There are around 250,000 clones in the sample; roughly two thirds occur only once, and almost 0.055% lies in the top ten. Sequenced input: naive CD4+ T cells from blood. The receptor set was obtained from a man younger than 45 in good health. The CDR3 runs from the conserved cysteine through the conserved F or W. The order of the fields is CDR3 protein, CDR3 DNA, clone size, J gene, V gene, D gene. A D gene is named only where the DNA matches it firmly. Size is stated for part of the rows, as once, few or many counts, or as a class when the clone is expanded.

CSVVARELYNEQFF	TGCAGCGTTGTAGCGCGGGAGCTCTACAATGAGCAGTTCTTC	few	TRBJ2-1	TRBV29-1	TRBD2
CASSLMEGSETQYF	TGCGCCAGCAGCTTGATGGAGGGTTCGGAGACCCAGTACTTC	-	TRBJ2-5	TRBV5-1	-
CAWSSGGAQYF	TGTGCCTGGAGTTCGGGAGGGGCCCAGTACTTC	once	TRBJ2-5	TRBV30	TRBD2
CASSSTGPPNTQYF	TGTGCCAGCAGCTCCACGGGACCGCCGAATACGCAGTATTTT	few	TRBJ2-3	TRBV11-3	-
CAWESRLEQPQHF	TGTGCCTGGGAAAGCAGGTTGGAACAGCCCCAGCATTTT	-	TRBJ1-5	TRBV30	-
CAWSVDRDYGYTF	TGTGCCTGGAGTGTCGACAGGGACTATGGCTACACCTTC	-	TRBJ1-2	TRBV30	TRBD1
CASGTGAPDYEQYF	TGTGCTAGTGGTACCGGGGCTCCGGATTACGAGCAGTACTTC	few	TRBJ2-7	TRBV12-5	-
CASSQEQAGELFF	TGTGCCAGCAGCCAAGAACAGGCCGGGGAGCTGTTTTTT	-	TRBJ2-2	TRBV4-2	-
CASSLDRNAQYF	TGTGCCAGCAGTCTGGACAGGAATGCGCAGTACTTC	-	TRBJ2-7	TRBV7-8	TRBD1
CSVPRLAGADTQYF	TGCAGCGTTCCTAGACTAGCGGGAGCAGATACGCAGTATTTT	-	TRBJ2-3	TRBV29-1	TRBD2
CAISEVASGRNEQFF	TGTGCCATCAGTGAAGTGGCTAGCGGGAGGAATGAGCAGTTCTTC	-	TRBJ2-1	TRBV10-3	TRBD2
CASSQSGEPEAFF	TGTGCCAGCAGCCAATCGGGGGAGCCCGAAGCTTTCTTT	-	TRBJ1-1	TRBV9	-
CATSRDPSDTQYF	TGTGCCACCAGCAGAGATCCTTCTGATACGCAGTATTTT	once	TRBJ2-3	TRBV15	-
CSVVFRGTGVIGEQFF	TGCAGCGTTGTCTTTCGGGGGACAGGGGTTATAGGTGAGCAGTTCTTC	-	TRBJ2-1	TRBV29-1	TRBD1
CASSEQGLGSPLHF	TGTGCCAGCAGCGAACAGGGGCTAGGATCACCCCTCCACTTT	-	TRBJ1-6	TRBV7-9	TRBD1
CASSVFNEQFF	TGTGCCAGTAGTGTCTTCAATGAGCAGTTCTTC	once	TRBJ2-1	TRBV19	-
CAWSWQSYGYTF	TGTGCCTGGAGTTGGCAAAGCTATGGCTACACCTTC	-	TRBJ1-2	TRBV30	-
CAWSAGSVEPQHF	TGTGCCTGGAGTGCAGGGTCAGTGGAGCCCCAGCATTTT	-	TRBJ1-5	TRBV30	-
CASSRTLISTDTQYF	TGTGCCAGTTCCCGGACTCTCATCAGCACAGATACGCAGTATTTT	-	TRBJ2-3	TRBV6-5	-
CASSQVGSTDTQYF	TGTGCCAGCAGCCAAGTAGGGTCCACAGATACGCAGTATTTT	-	TRBJ2-3	TRBV4-2	-
CASSPHRAHDETQYF	TGTGCCAGCAGCCCCCACAGGGCACATGACGAGACCCAGTACTTC	-	TRBJ2-5	TRBV9	-
CASSERGTDNSPLHF	TGTGCCAGCAGTGAAAGGGGGACGGATAATTCACCCCTCCACTTT	-	TRBJ1-6	TRBV2	-
CAWSVGAGVDEKLFF	TGTGCCTGGAGTGTAGGGGCAGGGGTCGATGAAAAACTGTTTTTT	once	TRBJ1-4	TRBV30	-
CASSFGDEQFF	TGCGCCAGCAGTTTTGGGGATGAGCAGTTCTTC	-	TRBJ2-1	TRBV5-1	-
CASSPGEGARTDTQYF	TGTGCCAGCAGCCCAGGGGAGGGGGCTCGGACAGATACGCAGTATTTT	-	TRBJ2-3	TRBV11-2	-
CASRRQGSYNEQFF	TGTGCCAGCAGACGGCAGGGGTCCTACAATGAGCAGTTCTTC	once	TRBJ2-1	TRBV2	-
CASSLLMTVETQYF	TGTGCCAGCAGCCTCCTGATGACTGTAGAGACCCAGTACTTC	-	TRBJ2-5	TRBV7-2	-
CSVGLVSYNEQFF	TGCAGCGTCGGACTAGTTTCCTACAATGAGCAGTTCTTC	few	TRBJ2-1	TRBV29-1	TRBD2
CAWSVQELTNSPLHF	TGTGCCTGGAGTGTACAAGAACTAACCAATTCACCCCTCCACTTT	-	TRBJ1-6	TRBV30	-
CSVAFRLATDTQYF	TGCAGCGTTGCGTTCCGACTGGCCACAGATACGCAGTATTTT	-	TRBJ2-3	TRBV29-1	-
CASSQGLAGDQYF	TGCGCCAGCAGCCAGGGACTAGCGGGAGATCAGTACTTC	few	TRBJ2-5	TRBV4-3	TRBD2
CASSLEGPKTGTEAFF	TGCGCCAGCAGCTTGGAGGGACCAAAGACTGGCACTGAAGCTTTCTTT	-	TRBJ1-1	TRBV5-1	-
CASSTLVNEQFF	TGCGCCAGCAGTACCTTGGTAAATGAGCAGTTCTTC	few	TRBJ2-1	TRBV10-2	-
CASSVEGQGFNEQFF	TGTGCCAGCAGCGTAGAGGGACAGGGGTTCAATGAGCAGTTCTTC	-	TRBJ2-1	TRBV9	TRBD1
CASSHRMGEADTQYF	TGTGCCAGCAGCCACAGAATGGGCGAGGCAGATACGCAGTATTTT	-	TRBJ2-3	TRBV7-2	-
CSVQDASTYEQYF	TGCAGCGTCCAAGATGCCTCAACCTACGAGCAGTACTTC	-	TRBJ2-7	TRBV29-1	-
CAWNRGQETQYF	TGTGCCTGGAACAGGGGGCAAGAGACCCAGTACTTC	-	TRBJ2-5	TRBV30	TRBD1
CASSPQVQGDTQYF	TGTGCCAGCTCGCCCCAGGTGCAAGGGGATACGCAGTATTTT	-	TRBJ2-3	TRBV18	-
CASSVAGRLETQYF	TGTGCCAGCAGTGTAGCGGGCCGGCTGGAGACCCAGTACTTC	few	TRBJ2-5	TRBV25-1	TRBD2
CASSSDLRETQYF	TGTGCCAGCAGTTCGGACCTCCGGGAGACCCAGTACTTC	-	TRBJ2-5	TRBV14	-
CASSSRTSKNIQYF	TGTGCCAGCAGCTCTCGGACATCCAAAAACATTCAGTACTTC	-	TRBJ2-4	TRBV6-5	-
CAGPGYGNSGANVLTF	TGTGCCGGGCCAGGGTACGGTAACTCTGGGGCCAACGTCCTGACTTTC	-	TRBJ2-6	TRBV7-9	-
CASSREVADTQYF	TGTGCCAGCTCCCGGGAAGTGGCAGATACGCAGTATTTT	-	TRBJ2-3	TRBV18	-
CASRVGIGTEAFF	TGTGCCAGCAGGGTGGGTATAGGGACTGAAGCTTTCTTT	-	TRBJ1-1	TRBV27	-
CAISDRYKGDGGSYEQYF	TGTGCCATCAGTGACCGTTATAAGGGGGACGGAGGATCGTACGAGCAGTACTTC	-	TRBJ2-7	TRBV10-3	-
CASSLVQGLSYNEQFF	TGTGCCAGCAGCTTGGTACAGGGACTCTCCTACAATGAGCAGTTCTTC	-	TRBJ2-1	TRBV7-9	-
CASSQVGGGSGELFF	TGCGCCAGCAGCCAAGTGGGAGGAGGCAGCGGGGAGCTGTTTTTT	once	TRBJ2-2	TRBV4-3	-
CASQKPGGRWETQYF	TGTGCTAGCCAAAAGCCCGGGGGCCGTTGGGAGACCCAGTACTTC	few	TRBJ2-5	TRBV12-5	-
CASSSRDRATYEQYF	TGTGCCAGCAGCAGCCGGGACAGGGCTACCTACGAGCAGTACTTC	-	TRBJ2-7	TRBV7-2	TRBD1
CASSWTGANYEQYF	TGTGCCAGCTCCTGGACAGGGGCGAACTACGAGCAGTACTTC	-	TRBJ2-7	TRBV18	TRBD1
CASSSQVYNEQFF	TGTGCCAGCAGCTCCCAGGTATACAATGAGCAGTTCTTC	-	TRBJ2-1	TRBV11-2	-
CASSSMDEQYF	TGTGCCAGCAGCTCTATGGACGAGCAGTACTTC	-	TRBJ2-7	TRBV7-2	-
CASSVPGNTEAFF	TGTGCCAGCAGTGTTCCAGGGAACACTGAAGCTTTCTTT	-	TRBJ1-1	TRBV27	-
CSARGTAEAFF	TGCAGTGCTAGAGGGACGGCTGAAGCTTTCTTT	-	TRBJ1-1	TRBV20-1	-